The rows below give T cell receptor beta chains drawn from one sample of a study of blood T cell repertoires in COVID-19. Assay: immunoSEQ multiplex PCR; the TCRdb copy retains only in-frame clones and omits some. The repertoire holds a few hundred thousand clones, with about 91% as singletons. Sequencing used peripheral blood. Receptor source: a woman younger than 45 who had recovered from COVID-19. Each CDR3 is given with its conserved first and last residue.

TRBJ1-3 | TRBV6-5 | CASSPTRLSGNTIYF
TRBJ1-1 | TRBV13 | CASSSGTNTEAFF
TRBJ2-7 | TRBV13 | CASSLYPGQTAEQYF
TRBJ2-3 | TRBV14 | CASSQTGASTDTQYF
TRBJ2-2 | TRBV3-1/TRBV3-2 | CASSSRGGTTGELFF
TRBJ2-7 | TRBV19 | CASSIRTGVTYEQYF
TRBJ1-1 | TRBV2 | CASVSEGGTEAFF
TRBJ2-7 | TRBV7-2 | CASSLVGTSGTSYEQYF
TRBJ1-3 | TRBV2 | CASRWSSGNTIYF
TRBJ2-3 | TRBV5-1 | CASGAGGLSTDTQYF
TRBJ1-1 | TRBV6-2/TRBV6-3 | CASSYRGYTEAFF
TRBJ2-1 | TRBV5-6 | CASSYSYNEQFF
TRBJ1-3 | TRBV5-1 | CASSPGGTSPGNTIYF
TRBJ1-1 | TRBV5-1 | CASSLRTPNTEAFF
TRBJ1-1 | TRBV7-2 | CASSLGRTVRNTEAFF
TRBJ2-7 | TRBV3-1/TRBV3-2 | CASSQELAGPATF
TRBJ2-1 | TRBV10-1 | CASSMRLVINEQFF
TRBJ2-5 | TRBV15 | CATSRDPGQGLVQYF
TRBJ1-1 | TRBV28 | CASSLLQGAGTEAFF
TRBJ2-5 | TRBV27 | CASSSRLAGHQETQYF
TRBJ2-4 | TRBV7-9 | CASSFLPSTKNIQYF
TRBJ2-7 | TRBV5-5 | CASSLLGQGAYEQYF
TRBJ2-3 | TRBV7-9 | CASSLGPGGTDTQYF
TRBJ1-5 | TRBV30 | CAWSGDRNQPQHF
TRBJ2-1 | TRBV10-1 | CASSEEGGGRAAKGYNEQFF
TRBJ1-2 | TRBV30 | CAWSVLPGSSYGYTF
TRBJ2-3 | TRBV28 | CASSLGGGGTDTQYF
TRBJ2-7 | TRBV13 | CASSSDRAGEQYF
TRBJ2-4 | TRBV6-4 | CASSDSGQVMIAKNIQYF
TRBJ1-2 | TRBV28 | CASSLGRGPAGNYGYTF
TRBJ2-7 | TRBV2 | CASRQDSYEQYF
TRBJ2-7 | TRBV3-1/TRBV3-2 | CASSQGDRGSYEQYF
TRBJ1-5 | TRBV5-5 | CASSLQQGSQPQHF
TRBJ2-3 | TRBV24-1 | CATSDFEPSTDTQYF
TRBJ2-7 | TRBV7-3 | CASSLTSGTYEQYF
TRBJ1-2 | TRBV5-1 | CASSFQGADGYTF
TRBJ2-1 | TRBV3-1/TRBV3-2 | CASSQRIF
TRBJ2-5 | TRBV24-1 | CATSDPARGETQYF
TRBJ2-7 | TRBV24-1 | CATSDFPGEQYF
TRBJ1-1 | TRBV11-2 | CASSFLRDRATEAFF
TRBJ1-1 | TRBV28 | CASSTDRGATEAFF
TRBJ1-1 | TRBV5-1 | CASSLGAGTNTEAFF